Included here is one TCR beta chain sequence, with context. Its specificity is not known. The data derive from a study of radiotherapy plus CTLA-4 blockade in lung cancer. Study-wide points: The study found tumor-derived TCR clones expanded in blood after radiotherapy plus ipilimumab.

The V end lost 3 bases, the J end lost 3 bases, and 11 bases lay between the germline ends. Per the germline V gene, CDR1 is SEHNR and CDR2 is FQNEAQ (reference sequence). The CDR3 contains 15 residues. Sequencing was performed with immunoSEQ multiplex PCR; in TCRdb, only in-frame clones are kept and a portion is missing. The top ten clones hold 11% to 15% of a sample with 85,000 to 90,000 clones, about two thirds of them seen once. The source material was peripheral blood, sampled from a patient treated with radiotherapy plus ipilimumab. The chain combines TRBV7-9 with TRBJ1-4; a weak D match, TRBD1 (6 bases). The origin of this receptor is a human donor with non-small cell lung cancer that progressed on radiotherapy plus ipilimumab. The CDR3 coding sequence is TGTGCCAGCAGCTTCGACGGGGGGCCTAATGAAAAACTGTTTTTT. Translation gives CASSFDGGPNEKLFF.